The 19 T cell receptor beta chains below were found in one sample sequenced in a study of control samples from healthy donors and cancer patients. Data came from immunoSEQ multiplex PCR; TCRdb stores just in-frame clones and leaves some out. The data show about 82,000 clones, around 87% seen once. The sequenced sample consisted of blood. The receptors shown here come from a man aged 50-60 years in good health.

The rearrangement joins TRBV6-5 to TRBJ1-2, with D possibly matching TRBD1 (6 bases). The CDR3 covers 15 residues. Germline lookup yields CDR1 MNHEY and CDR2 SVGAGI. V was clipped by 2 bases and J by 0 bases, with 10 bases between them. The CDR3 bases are TGTGCCAGCAGTTACGCGGGACACGCTAACTATGGCTACACCTTC. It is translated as CASSYAGHANYGYTF.

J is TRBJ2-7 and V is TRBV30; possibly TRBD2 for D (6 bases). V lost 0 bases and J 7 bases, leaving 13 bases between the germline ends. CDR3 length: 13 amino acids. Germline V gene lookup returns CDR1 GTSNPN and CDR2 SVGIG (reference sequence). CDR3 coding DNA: TGTGCCTGGAGTGTGGGGCTAGCGAAGGAGCAGTACTTC. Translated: CAWSVGLAKEQYF.

The CDR3, as DNA: TGTGCCTGGAAGCCCTCCGCAGGGTTGGTCAAACTGTTTTTT. Its translation: CAWKPSAGLVKLFF. The chain combines TRBV30 with TRBJ1-4; perhaps TRBD1 as D (5 bases). Germline CDR1 reads GTSNPN; CDR2 reads SVGIG (reference sequence). The CDR3 covers 14 residues. V was pared by 4 bases and J by 11 bases, with 20 bases between.

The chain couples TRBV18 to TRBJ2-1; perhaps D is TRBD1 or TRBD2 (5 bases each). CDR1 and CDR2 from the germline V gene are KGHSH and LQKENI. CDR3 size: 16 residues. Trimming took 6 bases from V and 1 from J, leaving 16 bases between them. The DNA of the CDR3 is TGTGCCAGCTCCCCCCGTGAGGGGAAGTCCTACAATGAGCAGTTCTTC. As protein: CASSPREGKSYNEQFF.

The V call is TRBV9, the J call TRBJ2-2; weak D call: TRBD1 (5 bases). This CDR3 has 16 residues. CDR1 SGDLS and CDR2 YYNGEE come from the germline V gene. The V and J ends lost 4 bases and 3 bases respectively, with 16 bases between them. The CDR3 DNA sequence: TGTGCCAGCAGCTCCCGACAGTATTTCGACACCGGGGAGCTGTTTTTT. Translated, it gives CASSSRQYFDTGELFF.

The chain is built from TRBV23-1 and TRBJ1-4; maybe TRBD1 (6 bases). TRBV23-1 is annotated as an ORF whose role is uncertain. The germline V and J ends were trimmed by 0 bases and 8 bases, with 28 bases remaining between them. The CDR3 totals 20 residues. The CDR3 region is CASSQSQGRFVISLGEKLFF. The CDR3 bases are TGCGCCAGCAGTCAATCTCAGGGGCGCTTCGTCATATCTTTGGGAGAAAAACTGTTTTTT.

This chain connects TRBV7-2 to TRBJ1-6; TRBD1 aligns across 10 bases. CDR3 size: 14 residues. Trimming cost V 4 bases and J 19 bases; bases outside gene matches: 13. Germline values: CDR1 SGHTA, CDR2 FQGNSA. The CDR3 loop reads CASSSSPGTGADHF. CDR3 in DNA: TGTGCCAGCAGCTCGAGTCCGGGGACAGGGGCCGATCACTTT.

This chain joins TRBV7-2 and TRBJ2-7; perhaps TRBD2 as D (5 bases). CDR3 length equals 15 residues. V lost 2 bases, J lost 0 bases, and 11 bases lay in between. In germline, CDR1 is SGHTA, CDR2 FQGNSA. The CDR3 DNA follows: TGTGCCAGCAGCTTAAATAGCGTCCTCTCCTACGAGCAGTACTTC. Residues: CASSLNSVLSYEQYF.

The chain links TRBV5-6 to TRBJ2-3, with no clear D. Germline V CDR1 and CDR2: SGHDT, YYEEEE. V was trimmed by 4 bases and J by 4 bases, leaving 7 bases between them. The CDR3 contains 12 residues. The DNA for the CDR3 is TGTGCCAGCAGCGGAAGCGCAGATACGCAGTATTTT. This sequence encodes CASSGSADTQYF.

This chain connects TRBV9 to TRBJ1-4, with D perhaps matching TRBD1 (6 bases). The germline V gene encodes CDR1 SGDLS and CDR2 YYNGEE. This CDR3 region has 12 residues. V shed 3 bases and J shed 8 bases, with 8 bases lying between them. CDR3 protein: CASSAGGEKLFF. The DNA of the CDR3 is TGTGCCAGCAGCGCTGGGGGCGAAAAACTGTTTTTT. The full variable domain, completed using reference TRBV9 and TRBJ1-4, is DSGVTQTPKHLITATGQRVTLRCSPRSGDLSVYWYQQSLDQGLQFLIQYYNGEERAKGNILERFSAQQFPDLHSELNLSSLELGDSALYFCASSAGGEKLFFGSGTQLSVL.

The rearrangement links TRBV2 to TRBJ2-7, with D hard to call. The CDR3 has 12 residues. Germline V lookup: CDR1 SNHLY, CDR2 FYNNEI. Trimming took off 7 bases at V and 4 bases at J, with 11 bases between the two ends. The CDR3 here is CASTPTGYEQYV. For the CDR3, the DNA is TGTGCCAGCACCCCCACTGGTTACGAGCAGTACGTC.

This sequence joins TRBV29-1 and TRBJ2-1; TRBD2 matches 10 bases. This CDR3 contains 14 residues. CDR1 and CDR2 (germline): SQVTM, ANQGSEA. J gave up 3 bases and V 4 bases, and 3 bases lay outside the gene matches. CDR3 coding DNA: TGCAGCGTTGGGGGACTAGCGATCTACAATGAGCAGTTCTTC. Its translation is CSVGGLAIYNEQFF.

The CDR3 sequence: CATGLAGGEQFF. CDR3 coding DNA: TGTGCCACCGGACTAGCGGGAGGCGAGCAGTTCTTC. The chain is built from TRBV24-1 and TRBJ2-1; 14 bases fit TRBD2. Germline V gene data show CDR1 as KGHDR and CDR2 as SFDVKD. The ends lost 9 bases at V and 10 bases at J; junction bases unmatched: 1. This CDR3 contains 12 residues.

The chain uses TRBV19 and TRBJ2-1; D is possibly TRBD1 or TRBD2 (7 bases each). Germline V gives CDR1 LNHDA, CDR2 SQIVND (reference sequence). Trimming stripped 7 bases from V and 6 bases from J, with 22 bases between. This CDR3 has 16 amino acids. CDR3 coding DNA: TGTGCCAGTAATTGGGTTGGGAGGGGGCGAGGCAATGAGCAGTTCTTC. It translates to CASNWVGRGRGNEQFF.

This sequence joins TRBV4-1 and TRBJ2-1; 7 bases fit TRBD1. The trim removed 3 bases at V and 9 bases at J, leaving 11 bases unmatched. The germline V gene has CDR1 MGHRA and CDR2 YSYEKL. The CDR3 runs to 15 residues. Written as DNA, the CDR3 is TGCGCCAGCAGCCACCAGGGACAGCCTATCGGTGAGCAGTTCTTC. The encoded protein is CASSHQGQPIGEQFF.

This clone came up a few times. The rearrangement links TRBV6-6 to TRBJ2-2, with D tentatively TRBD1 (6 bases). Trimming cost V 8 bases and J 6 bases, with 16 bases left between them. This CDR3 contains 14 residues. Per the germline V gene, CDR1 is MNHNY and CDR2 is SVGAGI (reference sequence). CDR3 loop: CASSPRAGAGELFF. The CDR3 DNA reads TGTGCCAGCTCTCCTAGGGCAGGGGCCGGGGAGCTGTTTTTT.

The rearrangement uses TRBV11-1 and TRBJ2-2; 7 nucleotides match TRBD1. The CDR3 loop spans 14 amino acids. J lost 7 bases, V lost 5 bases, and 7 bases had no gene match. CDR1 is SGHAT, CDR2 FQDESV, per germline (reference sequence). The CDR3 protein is CASSPDRVDGELFF. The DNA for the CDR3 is TGTGCCAGCAGCCCCGACAGGGTAGACGGGGAGCTGTTTTTT.

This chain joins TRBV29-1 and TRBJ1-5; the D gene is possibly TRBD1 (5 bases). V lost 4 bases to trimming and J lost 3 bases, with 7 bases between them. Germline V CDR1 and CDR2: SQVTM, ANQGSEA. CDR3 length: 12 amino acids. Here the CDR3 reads CSVGQLNQPQHF. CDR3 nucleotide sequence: TGCAGCGTTGGACAGCTCAATCAGCCCCAGCATTTT.

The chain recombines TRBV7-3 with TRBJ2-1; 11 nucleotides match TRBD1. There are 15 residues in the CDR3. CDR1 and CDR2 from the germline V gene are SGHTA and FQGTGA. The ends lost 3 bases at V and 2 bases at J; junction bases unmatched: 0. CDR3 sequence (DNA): TGTGCCAGCAGCTTGGGACAGGGGGCCTACAATGAGCAGTTCTTC. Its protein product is CASSLGQGAYNEQFF.